This T cell receptor beta chain came from a study of T cells in Graves' hyperthyroidism and ophthalmopathy (dated by TCRdb to the late 2010s). For the wider study: Peripheral blood samples were taken at the time of initial diagnosis, prior to any treatment. A discovery cohort of roughly 100 patients, 43 with Graves' ophthalmopathy and over 55 with stable Graves' hyperthyroidism, was used to find distinguishing TCR V-J signatures. An independent validation cohort of around 20 hyperthyroidism patients and more than 15 patients who later progressed to ophthalmopathy tested prospective prediction of ophthalmopathy. For training and testing, the 100 patients in the discovery cohort were randomly divided in a 7:3 ratio. Thyroid tissue and blood T-cell repertoires from six Graves' hyperthyroidism patients were also compared in the study. After sampling, hyperthyroidism patients received methimazole starting at 30 mg daily, and ophthalmopathy patients received high-dose intravenous methylprednisolone. The paper describes TCR Vbeta CDR3 sequencing of 135 peripheral blood samples, made up of fewer than 50 ophthalmopathy patients, 70 to 75 hyperthyroidism patients and 17 progressor patients. The investigation overall reported the following: Blood samples also contained most of the expanded thyroid clonotypes (frequency above 0.001), which suggests that blood repertoires may reflect thyroid immune responses. A 13 V-J signature model separated ophthalmopathy from stable hyperthyroidism, with about 88% sensitivity and roughly 82% specificity in cross-validation and 80%/75% in testing. Sample size was not statistically predetermined, and blinding of investigators to group allocation was not performed. In validation, the model predicted progression to ophthalmopathy with approximately 71% sensitivity and approximately 78% specificity, a median of 6.5 months before onset.

This clonotype was seen repeatedly, ten times or more. Its specific antigen is unknown. No much larger clone is present one base from it, and per-base qualities are unavailable. Amplification of TCR beta CDR3 regions was carried out from RNA transcripts. A first-round RT-PCR of the TCR CDR3 used the HTBI primer set with the Qiagen OneStep RT-PCR kit. The libraries were constructed in a second round of multiplex PCR and then size-selected and purified. Paired-end sequencing of the libraries was performed with 100 bp reads on an Illumina HiSeq2000. The study's processing was this. Raw data were processed with SOAPnuke, discarding reads with adapters, uncalled bases, mean Phred below 15, or no exact constant-primer or identifier match. High-quality paired reads were merged with COPE v1.2.5, and unique nucleotide sequences were defined as clonotypes. MiTCR v1.1 was used to align the clonotypes against IMGT TRBV, TRBD and TRBJ reference segments. The analysis included only V-J combinations with a frequency above 0.0001, which together covered around 99% of the repertoires. The TCS score was defined as F50 (clonal expansion) divided by E x V (chaos), with BLOSUM62-based TCRdist calculated between CDR3 peptides within each V-J. Welch's t-statistics and random forest reduced roughly 540 V-J features to fewer than 15, which were used in a naive Bayes classifier (R e1071). TCRdb handled the public reads itself, with Q25 trimming in fastp and clone calling in MiXCR, and kept productive beta chains. Rows are combined by CDR3 protein, so each entry shows the most common genes and DNA. The V and J calls and clone size come from TCRdb's table, not from the authors' own analysis. The sample yields 300,000 or so distinct CDR3 sequences; approximately 15% were counted once. Around 34% of the sample comes from the top ten.

The CDR3 covers 12 residues, taking in both the cysteine and the phenylalanine. The read is trimmed to its CDR3 DNA, 36 bases read in frame from base 1. V sheds 5 bases and J sheds 6 bases, leaving 11 bases between their ends. The germline V gene (reference sequence) sets CDR1 to DFQATT and CDR2 to SNEGSKA. A patient counted as having stable Graves' hyperthyroidism if no progression to ophthalmopathy occurred over 18 months of follow-up. Hyperthyroidism patients were aged 18 to 65 years and newly diagnosed, with disease duration of less than 2 months. Exclusion was applied to patients with uncontrolled infections, other autoimmune diseases, pregnancy or lactation. Diagnoses relied on clinical symptoms, serum thyroxine and TRAb, thyroid ultrasound and orbital computed tomography. Ficoll-Paque density gradient centrifugation was used to isolate PBMCs from about 9.4 ml of fresh peripheral blood. Total RNA was extracted with Trizol reagent, and quality was checked on an Agilent 2100 Bioanalyzer.

Input material: blood. The chain joins TRBV20-1 to TRBJ2-1; 6 matching bases give a weak D call of TRBD1. The clonotype originates from a man aged 25 to 40 with Graves' hyperthyroidism. The nucleotide sequence is TGCAGTGCTCCCGACAGGACCAATGAGCAGTTCTTC. It codes for CSAPDRTNEQFF.